What follows are 18 T cell receptor beta chains derived from one specimen sequenced in a study of blood T cell repertoires in COVID-19. The assay was immunoSEQ multiplex PCR, and TCRdb's table has in-frame clones only and misses some. This sample has roughly 260,000 clones, with around 90% found just once. The sequenced sample was peripheral blood. Source of these receptors: a woman in her fifties or sixties who had recovered from COVID-19.

V gene TRBV3-1 (or the pseudogene TRBV3-2) combines with J gene TRBJ1-2; D gene unclear. CDR1 and CDR2 from the germline V gene are LGHDT and YNNKEL (reference sequence). V was pared by 6 bases and J by 8 bases, with 16 bases between. CDR3 length: 13 amino acids. The CDR3 region has the DNA TGTGCCAGCAGTAGTACCCGGACTAAGGGCTACACCTTC. The encoded protein is CASSSTRTKGYTF.

The chain carries TRBV7-8 and TRBJ1-1; D remains unclear. V lost 3 bases to trimming and J lost 4 bases, with 9 bases between them. CDR1 and CDR2 (germline): SGHVS, FQNEAQ. CDR3 length equals 13 residues. The CDR3 spells CASSFFAGTEAFF. In DNA form, the CDR3 reads TGTGCCAGCAGCTTCTTCGCGGGCACTGAAGCTTTCTTT.

The chain carries TRBV7-9 and TRBJ1-2; 8 bases fit TRBD1. Germline values: CDR1 SEHNR, CDR2 FQNEAQ (reference sequence). After removal of 1 base from V and 8 bases from J, the junction contained 12 bases not matched to a gene. This CDR3 is built from 16 residues. CDR3 DNA: TGTGCCAGCAGCTTAGTAGCCTTCGGACAGGGCAGCGGCTACACCTTC. Encoded protein: CASSLVAFGQGSGYTF.

The chain combines TRBV6-5 with TRBJ2-5, with TRBD2 identical over 8 bases. CDR1 and CDR2 (germline): MNHEY, SVGAGI. The CDR3 is made up of 14 amino acids. V shed 5 bases, J shed 3 bases, and the junction held 5 bases outside the gene matches. CDR3 residues: CASSTWTSKETQYF. CDR3 sequence (DNA): TGTGCCAGCAGTACTTGGACTAGCAAAGAGACCCAGTACTTC.

V gene TRBV10-3 combines with J gene TRBJ2-3; TRBD2 agrees at 7 bases. After removal of 8 bases from V and 0 bases from J, the junction contained 2 bases not matched to a gene. Per germline, CDR1 ENHRY and CDR2 SYGVKD. The CDR3 extends over 13 amino acids. CDR3 protein: CAIGGGSTDTQYF. As DNA, the CDR3 is TGTGCCATCGGGGGGGGAAGCACAGATACGCAGTATTTT.

The gene calls are TRBV6-1 and TRBJ1-4, with D hard to call. V lost 2 bases and J lost 8, with 9 bases in between. The CDR3 totals 13 residues. Germline V CDR1 and CDR2: MNHNS, SASEGT. CDR3 region: CASSESFGEKLFF. CDR3 bases: TGTGCCAGCAGTGAAAGCTTCGGGGAAAAACTGTTTTTT.

This chain uses TRBV20-1 with TRBJ1-4, with D unclear. Germline V gene sequence: CDR1 DFQATT, CDR2 SNEGSKA (reference sequence). The CDR3 is made up of 14 amino acids. V was cut by 3 bases and J by 1 base, with 9 bases left in between. The CDR3 sequence: CSASLGGTNEKLFF. The CDR3 nucleotides read TGCAGTGCTAGTCTGGGAGGAACTAATGAAAAACTGTTTTTT.

The chain couples TRBV29-1 to TRBJ1-2; D is unresolved. CDR1 is SQVTM and CDR2 is ANQGSEA in the germline V gene. Trimming left V 4 bases short and J 3 bases short, with 12 bases between. The CDR3 has 13 amino acids. For the CDR3, the DNA is TGCAGCGTTGCCCCGGGGAAGGACTATGGCTACACCTTC. This codes for CSVAPGKDYGYTF. Using reference TRBV29-1 and TRBJ1-2 for the parts outside the CDR3, the full variable domain is SAVISQKPSRDICQRGTSLTIQCQVDSQVTMMFWYRQQPGQSLTLIATANQGSEATYESGFVIDKFPISRPNLTFSTLTVSNMSPEDSSIYLCSVAPGKDYGYTFGSGTRLTVV.

The chain recombines TRBV7-2 with TRBJ2-3; D is possibly TRBD2 (5 bases). The V gene's germline CDR1 is SGHTA and CDR2 FQGNSA. Trimming removed 7 bases from V and 1 base from J, with 12 bases in between. The CDR3 is made up of 14 amino acids. For the CDR3, the DNA is TGTGCCAGCACCCTCCGGCGGGGCACAGATACGCAGTATTTT. It translates to CASTLRRGTDTQYF.

This chain uses TRBV7-2 with TRBJ2-2; TRBD2 matches 7 bases. Trimming at V came to 6 bases and at J to 1 base, leaving 5 bases not matched to a gene. CDR1 SGHTA and CDR2 FQGNSA come from the germline V gene. The CDR3 is made up of 15 amino acids. The CDR3 DNA sequence: TGTGCCAGCAGGCGCGGGAGCCAGAACACCGGGGAGCTGTTTTTT. Its translation is CASRRGSQNTGELFF.

V is TRBV7-8 and J is TRBJ2-7; possibly TRBD2 for D (6 bases). Germline CDR1 reads SGHVS; CDR2 reads FQNEAQ. There are 17 residues in the CDR3. V lost 2 bases and J 7 bases, leaving 24 bases between the germline ends. The chain's CDR3 is CASSLKWGYSAAGEQYF. Here the CDR3 DNA reads TGTGCCAGCAGCTTAAAGTGGGGGTACTCCGCGGCGGGGGAGCAGTACTTC.

The chain recombines TRBV29-1 with TRBJ1-2, with a weak D call TRBD1 (5 bases). Per the germline V gene, CDR1 is SQVTM and CDR2 is ANQGSEA. The CDR3 contains 12 residues. With 1 base removed from V and 4 bases from J, the gap between germline ends came to 7 bases. The CDR3 sequence is CSVEGGFYGYTF. The CDR3 DNA follows: TGCAGCGTTGAAGGGGGCTTCTATGGCTACACCTTC.

This clone was detected only once. The rearrangement links TRBV19 to TRBJ1-1; the D gene is possibly TRBD1 (6 bases). CDR1 is LNHDA and CDR2 is SQIVND in the germline V gene (reference sequence). The CDR3 totals 18 residues. V lost 6 bases, J lost 0 bases, and 23 bases lay in between. CDR3 region: CASSPPLPGVGMNTEAFF. CDR3 sequence (DNA): TGTGCCAGTAGCCCCCCCCTCCCAGGGGTCGGGATGAACACTGAAGCTTTCTTT.

J is TRBJ1-1 and V is TRBV6-1, with D unclear. CDR3 length: 16 amino acids. Germline V gene data show CDR1 as MNHNS and CDR2 as SASEGT. V was clipped by 0 bases and J by 2 bases, with 13 bases between them. The CDR3 sequence is CASSEALRQTNTEAFF. CDR3 in DNA: TGTGCCAGCAGTGAAGCGCTTCGTCAGACTAACACTGAAGCTTTCTTT.

The chain links TRBV29-1 to TRBJ2-7, with 10 bases that match TRBD2. The germline V gene encodes CDR1 SQVTM and CDR2 ANQGSEA. The J segment lost 4 bases and the V segment lost 4 bases, leaving 7 bases of the junction unmatched. The CDR3 sequence is 14 residues long. The DNA for the CDR3 is TGCAGCGTTGTAAAACTAGCGGGGAGGTACGAGCAGTACTTC. This translates into CSVVKLAGRYEQYF.

The V gene is TRBV6-6, the J gene TRBJ1-5, with 8 bases matching TRBD1. The V and J ends lost 6 bases and 2 bases, in that order; junction bases with no gene match: 9. Germline V gives CDR1 MNHNY, CDR2 SVGAGI (reference sequence). CDR3 length: 16 amino acids. The DNA of the CDR3 is TGTGCCAGCAGCCCTCGGACAGGGATCGGCAATCAGCCCCAGCATTTT. Its translation: CASSPRTGIGNQPQHF.

This rearrangement joins TRBV7-2 to TRBJ2-2, with TRBD2 matching 7 bases. V lost 1 base to trimming and J lost 7 bases; unmatched junction nucleotides: 9. CDR3 length: 16 amino acids. Germline CDR1 is SGHTA and CDR2 is FQGNSA. CDR3 sequence: CASSLDWGLRGGELFF. In DNA form, the CDR3 reads TGTGCCAGCAGCTTAGATTGGGGACTACGGGGCGGGGAGCTGTTTTTT. Variable domain in full (rest from reference TRBV7-2 and TRBJ2-2): GAGVSQSPSNKVTEKGKDVELRCDPISGHTALYWYRQSLGQGLEFLIYFQGNSAPDKSGLPSDRFSAERTGGSVSTLTIQRTQQEDSAVYLCASSLDWGLRGGELFFGEGSRLTVL.

As concerns this clone: A junction boundary mismatches the germline segment, possibly from a read error. The V and J genes are TRBV7-3 and TRBJ2-2; TRBD1 agrees at 7 bases. The CDR3 runs to 16 residues. Germline V gene sequence: CDR1 SGHTA, CDR2 FQGTGA. CDR3 sequence: CASSLTRTGNTGELFF. In DNA form, the CDR3 reads TGTGCCAGCAGCCTAACCCGGACAGGGAACACCGGGGAGCTGTTTTTT.